The entry below describes one T cell receptor (beta chain). Antigen specificity is unknown. RNA extraction and reverse transcription yielded cDNA as sequencing template. The method was immunoSEQ multiplex PCR; TCRdb's version includes in-frame clones alone and lacks a portion of them. Found here are 180,000 or so clones, around 64% of them singletons; the top ten hold around 10%. The sample is drawn from a study of CD8+ T cells in alopecia areata. Study overall: Oral tofacitinib (5 to 10 mg twice daily) was administered to treated patients.

From alopecia areata patients, lesional scalp punch biopsies and peripheral blood were collected. General study findings and limits: Scalp sequencing captures resident alphabeta T cells of normal skin too.

The starting material was CD8+ T cells sorted from blood, obtained at week 0. This clonotype originated in a human donor with alopecia areata.

The CDR3 sequence: CASSENRDSTSSNYGYTF. The CDR3 nucleotides are TGTGCCAGCAGCGAAAACCGGGACAGCACTTCCTCTAACTATGGCTACACCTTC. The rearrangement links TRBV9 to TRBJ1-2, with 7 bases aligning to TRBD1. The ends lost 3 bases at V and 0 bases at J; junction bases unmatched: 14. The CDR3 is made up of 18 amino acids. Germline lookup yields CDR1 SGDLS and CDR2 YYNGEE.